Shown below are 24 T cell receptor beta chains from a single sample sequenced in a study of post-analysis software for immune sequencing data. Carried by the TCR beta cDNA libraries were unique molecular identifiers. MiXCR, applied by TCRdb to the PCR reads, yields one record per CDR3 protein. The sample lists approximately 160,000 distinct CDR3 sequences, 30% seen once, with less than 1.6% in the top ten. Their specific antigens are unknown. Overall study findings and caveats: Higher frequency in patients than in controls was seen for roughly five TRBV segments, with TRBV5-6, TRBV5-1 and TRBV20-1 among them.

Input material: blood. All receptors derive from a girl between 10 and 17 years old with multiple sclerosis.

The chain carries TRBV18 and TRBJ1-5, with TRBD1 matching 9 bases. The trim removed 2 bases at V and 2 bases at J, leaving 1 base unmatched. CDR1 and CDR2 (germline): KGHSH, LQKENI. There are 15 residues in the CDR3. The CDR3 nucleotides read TGTGCCAGCTCACCAGGGGACAGGGGCAATCAGCCCCAGCATTTT. As protein: CASSPGDRGNQPQHF.

V gene TRBV7-3 combines with J gene TRBJ2-5; a possible D gene is TRBD2 (6 bases). The CDR3 length is 16 residues. V was trimmed by 1 base and J by 11 bases, leaving 23 bases between them. Germline CDR1 SGHTA, CDR2 FQGTGA. CDR3 nucleotide sequence: TGTGCCAGCAGCTTAAGAGGCGGGAACCTCTACAATGAGCAGTACTTC. This gives the protein CASSLRGGNLYNEQYF.

Concerning this clonotype: Germline is not matched at one junction end, which may reflect a read error. The chain uses TRBV4-1 and TRBJ1-4; TRBD1 is a possible D gene (6 bases). The length of the CDR3 is 13 residues. Germline lookup yields CDR1 MGHRA and CDR2 YSYEKL. The CDR3 nucleotides are TGCGTCAGCAGCCAGGGGCGTAGGGAAAAACTGTTTTTT. This translates into CVSSQGRREKLFF.

The V and J genes are TRBV12-3 or TRBV12-4 and TRBJ2-3; D is possibly TRBD1 (7 bases). This CDR3 comprises 15 residues. V lost 8 bases, J lost 2 bases, and 17 bases lay in between. The CDR3 DNA follows: TGTGCCAGCCACACCAGGGGGGAGGCCACAGATACGCAGTATTTT. It encodes CASHTRGEATDTQYF.

This clonotype was seen many times. V gene TRBV5-1 combines with J gene TRBJ2-6; D call uncertain. This CDR3 contains 15 residues. V was cut by 4 bases and J by 0 bases, with 8 bases left in between. Germline assignment: CDR1 SGHRS and CDR2 YFSETQ. Here the CDR3 reads CASSPTPSGANVLTF. Here the CDR3 DNA reads TGCGCCAGCAGCCCGACACCCTCTGGGGCCAACGTCCTGACTTTC.

This clonotype was counted only a few times. The chain is built from TRBV29-1 and TRBJ2-2; perhaps TRBD1 as D (5 bases). This CDR3 is 13 amino acids long. The germline V and J ends were trimmed by 4 bases and 2 bases, with 8 bases remaining between them. The V gene's germline CDR1 is SQVTM and CDR2 ANQGSEA. DNA of the CDR3: TGCAGCGTTGGACAGCGCAACACCGGGGAGCTGTTTTTT. Protein: CSVGQRNTGELFF.

The table lists this clonotype with many counts. The chain combines TRBV7-9 with TRBJ1-2; TRBD1 might be the D (6 bases). The germline gives CDR1 SEHNR, CDR2 FQNEAQ (reference sequence). The CDR3 covers 17 residues. The germline V and J ends were trimmed by 2 bases and 4 bases, with 20 bases remaining between them. For the CDR3, the DNA is TGTGCCAGCAGCTTACAACGCAGGGGAAAAGCGGGCTATGGCTACACCTTC. This translates into CASSLQRRGKAGYGYTF.

The chain links TRBV3-1 to TRBJ2-1; D tentatively fits TRBD1 or TRBD2 (5 bases each). Trimming took 0 bases from V and 3 from J, leaving 21 bases between them. Germline assignment: CDR1 LGHDT and CDR2 YNNKEL (reference sequence). The length of the CDR3 is 19 residues. CDR3 bases: TGTGCCAGCAGCCAAGATAGGGGCTGGGGGAGAGTTCGCTACAATGAGCAGTTCTTC. This codes for CASSQDRGWGRVRYNEQFF.

Ten or more counts support this clonotype. The chain joins TRBV24-1 to TRBJ2-5; D possibly uses TRBD1 or TRBD2 (6 bases each). Germline V lookup: CDR1 KGHDR, CDR2 SFDVKD. V lost 3 bases to trimming and J lost 6 bases, with 19 bases between them. CDR3 length: 16 amino acids. The CDR3 DNA reads TGTGCCACCAGTGATCCGACACCCGGGGGCAGGAAGACCCAGTACTTC. The encoded protein is CATSDPTPGGRKTQYF.

This clonotype has ten or more counts. CDR3 bases: TGTGCCATCAGCTCCGGGACAGGGGTTTTTCGAGAGACCCAGTACTTC. Protein: CAISSGTGVFRETQYF. The V gene is TRBV10-3, the J gene TRBJ2-5; 10 bases align to TRBD1. The CDR3 contains 16 residues. V dropped 6 bases and J dropped 4; count of bases not matched to a gene: 11. Germline values: CDR1 ENHRY, CDR2 SYGVKD.

In regard to this clonotype: A clone one base away is much larger, so this may be a read error. V is TRBV10-2 and J is TRBJ2-5; TRBD2 might be the D (6 bases). Looked up from germline, CDR1 is WSHSY and CDR2 is SAAADI. CDR3 length equals 11 residues. Trimming stripped 8 bases from V and 11 bases from J, with 15 bases between. CDR3 amino acids: CASSTGTQQYF. The CDR3 DNA reads as TGCGCCAGCTCTACCGGGACTCAGCAGTACTTC.

Turning to this clonotype: This clone may be a read error of a much larger clone one base away. The rearrangement joins TRBV20-1 to TRBJ1-6, with TRBD1 as a possible D gene (6 bases). Between the trimmed V and J ends, which lost 0 bases and 8 bases, there was a span of 17 bases. Germline V lookup: CDR1 DFQATT, CDR2 SNEGSKA (reference sequence). This CDR3 has 16 residues. The CDR3 region is CSAREAGESRDSPLHF. The CDR3 DNA sequence: TGCAGTGCTAGAGAGGCAGGGGAGTCACGGGATTCACCCCTCCACTTT.

This clonotype came up a few times. This may be a read error: a much more frequent sequence differs by one nucleotide. The chain has TRBV20-1 and TRBJ2-6; D might be TRBD2 (7 bases). The CDR3 contains 16 residues. Germline V gives CDR1 DFQATT, CDR2 SNEGSKA (reference sequence). The CDR3 is CSAMRGGSSGAHVLTF. CDR3 nucleotides: TGCAGTGCTATGAGGGGGGGAAGCTCTGGGGCCCACGTCCTGACTTTC.

The genes are TRBV29-1 and TRBJ2-7; a weak D match, TRBD1 (5 bases). The CDR3 is made up of 15 amino acids. Germline CDR1 is SQVTM and CDR2 is ANQGSEA. The V and J ends lost 2 bases and 0 bases respectively, with 14 bases between them. The DNA for the CDR3 is TGCAGCGTTGAAAGGCAGGGTGGACCCTCCTACGAGCAGTACTTC. Translated, it gives CSVERQGGPSYEQYF.

The V and J genes are TRBV5-8 and TRBJ1-6; 7 nucleotides align to TRBD1. Germline assignment: CDR1 SGHTS and CDR2 YDEGEE. V lost 0 bases, J lost 10 bases, and 4 bases stayed unmatched. This CDR3 spans 14 amino acids. CDR3 sequence (DNA): TGTGCCAGCAGCTTGGGACAGGGACTCTCACCCCTCCACTTT. Translating it yields CASSLGQGLSPLHF.

This clonotype was seen repeatedly, ten times or more. This chain joins TRBV6-6 and TRBJ2-7; tentative D call: TRBD2 (6 bases). CDR3 length: 16 residues. CDR1 is MNHNY, CDR2 SVGAGI, per germline (reference sequence). The V end was cut by 8 bases, the J end by 2 bases, with 22 bases between. The CDR3 nucleotides read TGTGCCAGCTCAGCGGGCTGGACTACCTTTGCCTACGAGCAGTACTTC. This encodes CASSAGWTTFAYEQYF.

This clonotype was seen many times. The chain is built from TRBV25-1 and TRBJ1-2; D is perhaps TRBD1 (5 bases). CDR3 length: 16 residues. The germline CDR1 and CDR2 sequences are MGHDK and SYGVNS. Trimming cost V 4 bases and J 0 bases, with 15 bases left between them. DNA for the CDR3: TGTGCCAGCAGTGGGACCTGGGACTTCCCTAACTATGGCTACACCTTC. Translation gives CASSGTWDFPNYGYTF.

The chain is built from TRBV5-1 and TRBJ1-2; D ambiguous. V lost 4 bases to trimming and J lost 4 bases, with 17 bases between them. CDR3 length equals 15 residues. Germline loops: CDR1 SGHRS, CDR2 YFSETQ. CDR3 protein: CASSQSMSRIYGYTF. The CDR3 coding sequence is TGCGCCAGCAGCCAATCCATGAGTCGCATCTATGGCTACACCTTC. Variable domain in full (rest from reference TRBV5-1 and TRBJ1-2): KAGVTQTPRYLIKTRGQQVTLSCSPISGHRSVSWYQQTPGQGLQFLFEYFSETQRNKGNFPGRFSGRQFSNSRSEMNVSTLELGDSALYLCASSQSMSRIYGYTFGSGTRLTVV.

This clonotype was counted only a few times. This sequence joins TRBV18 and TRBJ2-1, with 7 bases identical to TRBD2. Germline V gives CDR1 KGHSH, CDR2 LQKENI. Trimming removed 3 bases from V and 2 bases from J; junction bases left unmatched: 4. CDR3 size: 15 residues. The CDR3 sequence is CASSPGRETYNEQFF. The CDR3 DNA sequence: TGTGCCAGCTCACCGGGGCGGGAGACCTACAATGAGCAGTTCTTC.

This clonotype was picked up a small number of times. This chain connects TRBV24-1 to TRBJ2-3; D remains unclear. Germline V lookup: CDR1 KGHDR, CDR2 SFDVKD. V lost 3 bases, J lost 0 bases, and 6 bases lay in between. CDR3 length: 14 amino acids. Here the CDR3 reads CATSDRLSTDTQYF. CDR3 DNA: TGTGCCACCAGTGATCGTCTGAGCACAGATACGCAGTATTTT.

This clonotype was detected only a few times. Just one base apart from a much larger clone, this may be a read error. For the CDR3, the DNA is TGCGCCAGCAGCCAAGATTGGGACAGGGGGAACGAGCAGTTCTTC. It codes for CASSQDWDRGNEQFF. The rearrangement uses TRBV4-1 and TRBJ2-1, with 11 bases aligning to TRBD1. V lost 0 bases to trimming and J lost 10 bases; unmatched junction nucleotides: 5. The CDR3 is made up of 15 amino acids. The germline V gene encodes CDR1 MGHRA and CDR2 YSYEKL.

This sequence joins TRBV11-1 and TRBJ2-1; weak D call: TRBD1 (6 bases). The CDR3 length is 14 residues. Germline-derived CDR1 and CDR2 are SGHAT and FQDESV (reference sequence). V was shortened by 4 bases and J by 7 bases, with 14 bases between the two germline ends. The CDR3 reads CASSSPGTQNEQFF. As DNA, the CDR3 is TGTGCCAGCAGCTCGCCCGGGACACAGAATGAGCAGTTCTTC.

This clonotype was counted at least ten times. The chain combines TRBV5-6 with TRBJ2-3; tentative D call: TRBD1 (5 bases). Trimming pared 0 bases from V and 3 bases from J, leaving 11 bases between. Looked up from germline, CDR1 is SGHDT and CDR2 is YYEEEE. The CDR3 spans 15 residues. The CDR3 nucleotides read TGTGCCAGCAGCTTGGGGCAGGGTAAGACAGATACGCAGTATTTT. This codes for CASSLGQGKTDTQYF.

This clonotype was picked up a small number of times. This rearrangement joins TRBV7-9 to TRBJ1-2, with 8 bases lining up with TRBD1. The CDR3 is 15 amino acids. V lost 1 base and J lost 4; bases outside the gene matches: 5. The germline V gene encodes CDR1 SEHNR and CDR2 FQNEAQ (reference sequence). The CDR3: CASSLEAGGGYGYTF. DNA of the CDR3: TGTGCCAGCAGCTTAGAGGCAGGGGGCGGCTATGGCTACACCTTC.